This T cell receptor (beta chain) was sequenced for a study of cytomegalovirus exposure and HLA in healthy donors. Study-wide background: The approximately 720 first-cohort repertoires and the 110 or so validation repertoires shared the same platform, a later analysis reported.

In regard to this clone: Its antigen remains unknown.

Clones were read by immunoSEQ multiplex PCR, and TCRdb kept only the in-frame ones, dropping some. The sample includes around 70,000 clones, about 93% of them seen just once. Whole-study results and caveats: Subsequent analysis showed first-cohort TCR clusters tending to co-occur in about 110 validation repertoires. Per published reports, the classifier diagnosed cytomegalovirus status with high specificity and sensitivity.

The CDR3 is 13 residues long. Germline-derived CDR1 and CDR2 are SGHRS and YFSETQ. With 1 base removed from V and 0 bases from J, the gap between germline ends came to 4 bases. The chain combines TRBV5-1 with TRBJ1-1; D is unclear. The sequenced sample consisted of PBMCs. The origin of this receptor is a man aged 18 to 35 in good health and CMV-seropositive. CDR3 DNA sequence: TGCGCCAGCAGCTTGATATTGAACACTGAAGCTTTCTTT. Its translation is CASSLILNTEAFF. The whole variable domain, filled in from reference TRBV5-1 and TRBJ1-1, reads KAGVTQTPRYLIKTRGQQVTLSCSPISGHRSVSWYQQTPGQGLQFLFEYFSETQRNKGNFPGRFSGRQFSNSRSEMNVSTLELGDSALYLCASSLILNTEAFFGQGTRLTVV.